The 17 T cell receptor beta chains in this list originate from one sample, sequenced in a study of T cell responses to AZD1222 COVID-19 vaccine. The assay was immunoSEQ multiplex PCR, and TCRdb's table has in-frame clones only and misses some. Of about 85,000 clones in the sample, around nine tenths are singletons; the top ten hold approximately 15%. Sequencing used peripheral blood, obtained on day 0 of AZD1222 vaccination. All receptors derive from an adult in good health.

About this clone: Sequence at one end of the junction differs from germline and may be a read error. The chain combines TRBV7-2 with TRBJ1-5; 7 positions match TRBD1. Germline assignment: CDR1 SGHTA and CDR2 FQGNSA. CDR3 length: 14 residues. The CDR3 DNA reads TGTGCCAGCAGCCGGGACAGAGATTATCAGGCCCAGCATTTT. Translating gives CASSRDRDYQAQHF.

The V and J genes are TRBV5-1 and TRBJ2-1, with a weak D call TRBD2 (6 bases). The CDR3 is 16 amino acids. V was pared by 5 bases and J by 6 bases, with 21 bases between. Germline CDR1 is SGHRS and CDR2 is YFSETQ. The CDR3, as DNA: TGCGCCAGCAGTCAGGAGGGCCGTTTCCTCGTCAATGAGCAGTTCTTC. Translation gives CASSQEGRFLVNEQFF.

This sequence joins TRBV7-9 and TRBJ2-5; tentative D call: TRBD1 (5 bases). V was clipped by 1 base and J by 5 bases, with 14 bases between them. Germline assignment: CDR1 SEHNR and CDR2 FQNEAQ (reference sequence). This CDR3 spans 15 amino acids. In DNA form, the CDR3 reads TGTGCCAGCAGCTTAGGGACATTTGGCACCGAGACCCAGTACTTC. Amino acid sequence: CASSLGTFGTETQYF. The full variable domain, with the rest looked up from reference TRBV7-9 and TRBJ2-5, is DTGVSQNPRHKITKRGQNVTFRCDPISEHNRLYWYRQTLGQGPEFLTYFQNEAQLEKSRLLSDRFSAERPKGSFSTLEIQRTEQGDSAMYLCASSLGTFGTETQYFGPGTRLLVL.

The rearrangement links TRBV18 to TRBJ2-7, with 8 bases identical to TRBD2. The CDR3 runs 14 residues. Germline CDR1 and CDR2: KGHSH and LQKENI. V was pared by 3 bases and J by 6 bases, with 7 bases of the junction left unmatched. The CDR3 here is CASSPGLGQVEQYF. The CDR3 region has the DNA TGTGCCAGCTCACCGGGACTAGGGCAGGTCGAGCAGTACTTC.

CDR3 nucleotide sequence: TGTGCCAGCAGCCCGAGGGCCCAGCCCCAGCATTTT. Protein: CASSPRAQPQHF. The chain combines TRBV28 with TRBJ1-5; D not certain. The CDR3 is 12 residues long. V lost 6 bases and J 7 bases, leaving 10 bases between the germline ends. CDR1 is MDHEN, CDR2 SYDVKM, per germline.

This chain joins TRBV28 and TRBJ2-1; no clear D gene. The CDR3 is 10 residues long. The germline V and J ends were trimmed by 3 bases and 10 bases, with 4 bases remaining between them. CDR1 is MDHEN and CDR2 is SYDVKM in the germline V gene. CDR3 amino acids: CASSFKEQFF. CDR3 bases: TGTGCCAGCAGTTTTAAAGAGCAGTTCTTC.

The rearrangement links TRBV5-1 to TRBJ2-3; tentatively, D is TRBD2 (5 bases). The CDR3 is made up of 13 amino acids. In germline, CDR1 is SGHRS, CDR2 YFSETQ. V gave up 4 bases and J gave up 3 bases, with 9 bases separating them. The CDR3 bases are TGCGCCAGCAGCGGGAGTTCGACAGATACGCAGTATTTT. Its translation is CASSGSSTDTQYF.

This clone showed up just once. Written as DNA, the CDR3 is TGTGCCAGCAGGGGGACAGGGGGGGCTCAGCCCCAGCATTTT. It encodes CASRGTGGAQPQHF. This rearrangement joins TRBV6-4 to TRBJ1-5; 11 nucleotides agree with TRBD1. Trimming took 6 bases from V and 6 from J; bases not matched to a gene: 4. The germline gives CDR1 MRHNA, CDR2 SNTAGT. The CDR3 runs to 14 residues.

V and J are TRBV10-3 and TRBJ1-5, with D uncertain. Per germline, CDR1 ENHRY and CDR2 SYGVKD. Trimming cost V 10 bases and J 2 bases, with 12 bases left between them. The CDR3 has 13 amino acids. The CDR3, as DNA: TGTGCCACCGCAACGACTGGCAATCAGCCCCAGCATTTT. This translates into CATATTGNQPQHF.

In DNA form, the CDR3 reads TGTGCCATCACCCGGGACGAGTTCTACGAGCAGTACTTC. It encodes CAITRDEFYEQYF. The rearrangement links TRBV10-3 to TRBJ2-7, with D tentatively TRBD1 or TRBD2 (5 bases each). The CDR3 consists of 13 residues. Germline V gives CDR1 ENHRY, CDR2 SYGVKD. The germline V and J ends were trimmed by 7 bases and 3 bases, with 13 bases remaining between them.

This chain joins TRBV7-6 and TRBJ2-1; D is perhaps TRBD1 (6 bases). The ends were cut back, 5 bases at V and 4 bases at J, with 9 bases in the middle. The CDR3 contains 13 residues. CDR1 is SGHVS and CDR2 is FNYEAQ in the germline V gene. CDR3 loop: CASSRQEYNEQFF. The CDR3 nucleotides read TGTGCCAGCAGCCGACAGGAGTACAATGAGCAGTTCTTC.

This clone was seen a handful of times. In DNA form, the CDR3 reads TGTGCCAGCAGCCAAACGGGACAGAGGAACACTGAAGCTTTCTTT. This encodes CASSQTGQRNTEAFF. The chain couples TRBV6-5 to TRBJ1-1, with 7 positions matching TRBD1. CDR3 length equals 15 residues. Germline V CDR1 and CDR2: MNHEY, SVGAGI. Trimming took 6 bases from V and 1 from J; bases not matched to a gene: 8.

V gene TRBV19 combines with J gene TRBJ2-1, with 10 bases that match TRBD2. The ends lost 7 bases at V and 5 bases at J; junction bases unmatched: 8. The CDR3 is 15 residues long. The germline CDR1 and CDR2 sequences are LNHDA and SQIVND (reference sequence). CDR3 amino acids: CASTVGLARNNEQFF. The CDR3 bases are TGTGCCAGTACCGTGGGACTAGCGAGAAACAATGAGCAGTTCTTC.

The V and J genes are TRBV4-2 and TRBJ1-5; tentatively, D is TRBD1 (5 bases). V was shortened by 0 bases and J by 7 bases, with 13 bases between the two germline ends. The CDR3 runs 15 residues. Germline CDR1 is LGHNA and CDR2 is YNFKEQ. Here the CDR3 DNA reads TGTGCCAGCAGCCAAGATACTCGGGGGATGCAGCCCCAGCATTTT. Protein sequence: CASSQDTRGMQPQHF.

This rearrangement joins TRBV2 to TRBJ2-3; TRBD1 matches 10 bases. V shed 8 bases and J 3 bases; nucleotides not matched to a gene: 2. This CDR3 is built from 13 residues. CDR1 and CDR2 from the germline V gene are SNHLY and FYNNEI. In DNA form, the CDR3 reads TGTGCCAGCGCGGGACAGGGGACAGATACGCAGTATTTT. This gives the protein CASAGQGTDTQYF.

The chain links TRBV5-1 to TRBJ2-5; TRBD2 might be the D (6 bases). The V end was cut by 3 bases, the J end by 2 bases, with 20 bases between. In germline, CDR1 is SGHRS, CDR2 YFSETQ. The CDR3 length is 17 residues. In DNA form, the CDR3 reads TGCGCCAGCAGCTCCTTCCCCGGGACTGGGGAGCAAGAGACCCAGTACTTC. This gives the protein CASSSFPGTGEQETQYF.

This sequence joins TRBV5-4 and TRBJ1-6; no clear D. With 2 bases removed from V and 6 bases from J, the gap between germline ends came to 9 bases. Germline V gene data show CDR1 as SGHNT and CDR2 as YYREEE (reference sequence). The CDR3 is 14 amino acids. CDR3 sequence reads: CASSLGLSNSPLHF. The CDR3 bases are TGTGCCAGCAGCTTAGGCCTGTCTAATTCACCCCTCCACTTT.